Presented here are 9 T cell receptor beta chains from one specimen sequenced in a study of regulatory dendritic cells for organ transplantation. The data were produced by immunoSEQ multiplex PCR, yet TCRdb's version contains in-frame clones alone and is incomplete. This sample has 15,000 to 20,000 clones; 65% to 80% occur once, and the top ten carry 3.2%. These receptors lack a known antigen. CFSE-labeled sorted T cells met regulatory or mature dendritic cells for four to five days. The sequenced sample was memory CD4+ T cells from blood cultured with regulatory dendritic cells. Indicated subset: CD45RO+ memory T cells. The receptors were gathered from a human donor in good health.

The chain carries TRBV28 and TRBJ2-1; 12 bases map to TRBD2. The germline CDR1 and CDR2 sequences are MDHEN and SYDVKM. Unmatched junction bases numbered 13, after V lost 4 bases and J lost 12 bases. The CDR3 is 16 residues long. CDR3 region: CASSSPRLAGVLRQFF. The DNA for the CDR3 is TGTGCCAGCAGTTCGCCCCGACTAGCGGGAGTTTTGAGGCAGTTCTTC.

CDR3 in DNA: TGCGCCAGCAGCCTAGTTCCATCCGTCAGCGGGAGGGGGTCCGGGGAGCTGTTTTTT. Its translation is CASSLVPSVSGRGSGELFF. J is TRBJ2-2 and V is TRBV4-3; the match to TRBD2 covers 10 bases. The CDR3 has 19 residues. V dropped 4 bases and J dropped 6; count of bases not matched to a gene: 17. From germline, CDR1 is LGHNA and CDR2 YSLEER.

This chain connects TRBV9 to TRBJ2-1; 14 nucleotides align to TRBD2. The CDR3 spans 17 residues. V dropped 1 base and J dropped 8; count of bases not matched to a gene: 8. Per germline, CDR1 SGDLS and CDR2 YYNGEE. The CDR3 loop reads CASSVYWGTSGSDEQFF. In nucleotides, the CDR3 is TGTGCCAGCAGCGTATATTGGGGGACTAGCGGGAGTGATGAGCAGTTCTTC. Variable domain in full (rest from reference TRBV9 and TRBJ2-1): DSGVTQTPKHLITATGQRVTLRCSPRSGDLSVYWYQQSLDQGLQFLIQYYNGEERAKGNILERFSAQQFPDLHSELNLSSLELGDSALYFCASSVYWGTSGSDEQFFGPGTRLTVL.

The chain joins TRBV28 to TRBJ2-1; 7 bases match TRBD2. Losses at the gene ends were 6 bases for V and 7 bases for J; bases not matched to a gene: 15. CDR3 size: 16 residues. Germline CDR1 MDHEN, CDR2 SYDVKM. The CDR3 spells CASSPHSGGRRNEQFF. The CDR3 DNA is TGTGCCAGCAGCCCCCATTCGGGGGGAAGACGGAATGAGCAGTTCTTC.

This clone counts as medium-sized (0.01 to 0.1%). The CDR3 bases are TGTGCCAGCAGTTTGGCCCAGGGGAATGAGCAGTTCTTC. Its translation: CASSLAQGNEQFF. V and J are TRBV27 and TRBJ2-1, with a tentative D call TRBD1 (6 bases). V dropped 3 bases and J dropped 7 bases, with 10 bases sitting between them. Per germline, CDR1 MNHEY and CDR2 SMNVEV (reference sequence). CDR3 length: 13 residues.

V gene TRBV7-9 combines with J gene TRBJ2-1; D not resolved. The V and J ends lost 4 bases and 8 bases respectively, with 15 bases between them. This CDR3 comprises 14 residues. CDR1 and CDR2 (germline): SEHNR, FQNEAQ (reference sequence). This chain's CDR3 is CASSSIQEYDEQFF. The CDR3 nucleotides are TGTGCCAGCAGCTCGATCCAGGAGTACGATGAGCAGTTCTTC.

This sequence joins TRBV18 and TRBJ2-5, with D maybe TRBD1 (6 bases). This CDR3 comprises 14 residues. Trimming pared 2 bases from V and 5 bases from J, leaving 12 bases between. CDR1 and CDR2 (germline): KGHSH, LQKENI. CDR3: CASSPNQGMETQYF. Written as DNA, the CDR3 is TGTGCCAGCTCACCAAATCAGGGGATGGAGACCCAGTACTTC.

The CDR3 DNA follows: TGTGCCAGCAGCGCATGGGACGGTAACACCGGGGAGCTGTTTTTT. Its protein product is CASSAWDGNTGELFF. The chain couples TRBV9 to TRBJ2-2; D might be TRBD1 or TRBD2, each matching 5 bases. Germline lookup yields CDR1 SGDLS and CDR2 YYNGEE. V gave up 3 bases and J gave up 2 bases, with 11 bases separating them. This CDR3 comprises 15 residues.

CDR3 in amino acids: CASSGRRGHYNEQFF. CDR3 DNA sequence: TGTGCCAGCAGTGGTCGCCGGGGGCATTACAATGAGCAGTTCTTC. The chain is built from TRBV2 and TRBJ2-1, with D perhaps assigned TRBD1 or TRBD2 (6 bases each). The CDR3 has 15 residues. The V gene's germline CDR1 is SNHLY and CDR2 FYNNEI. V dropped 4 bases and J dropped 4 bases, with 14 bases sitting between them. Using reference TRBV2 and TRBJ2-1 for the parts outside the CDR3, the full variable domain is EPEVTQTPSHQVTQMGQEVILRCVPISNHLYFYWYRQILGQKVEFLVSFYNNEISEKSEIFDDQFSVERPDGSNFTLKIRSTKLEDSAMYFCASSGRRGHYNEQFFGPGTRLTVL.